This TCR beta chain is from a study of cytomegalovirus exposure and HLA in healthy donors. Germline CDR1 is SEHNR and CDR2 is FQNEAQ (reference sequence). With 4 bases removed from V and 4 bases from J, the gap between germline ends came to 16 bases. The CDR3 has 15 residues. Study findings and constraints: Researchers counted roughly 150 TCR beta chains as cytomegalovirus-associated. Rates of TCR association differed by HLA locus in a later analysis, with DRB1 highest and HLA-C lowest. With later analysis, a missense DCLRE1C variant became linked to TCR beta V- and J-gene trimming.

This clone was counted only a few times. Its antigen is still unknown. The PCR contained 60 Vbeta and 13 Jbeta primers. Assay: immunoSEQ multiplex PCR; the TCRdb copy retains only in-frame clones and omits some. The sample shows over 250,000 clones, under 80% of them seen only once. Sample: PBMCs. The chain carries TRBV7-9 and TRBJ1-1; D perhaps matches TRBD1 (6 bases). This receptor was taken from a female donor in good health and CMV-seronegative. The CDR3 region has the DNA TGTGCCAGCAGCTCAGCACAGGGTGGGAGCACTGAAGCTTTCTTT. The encoded protein is CASSSAQGGSTEAFF.